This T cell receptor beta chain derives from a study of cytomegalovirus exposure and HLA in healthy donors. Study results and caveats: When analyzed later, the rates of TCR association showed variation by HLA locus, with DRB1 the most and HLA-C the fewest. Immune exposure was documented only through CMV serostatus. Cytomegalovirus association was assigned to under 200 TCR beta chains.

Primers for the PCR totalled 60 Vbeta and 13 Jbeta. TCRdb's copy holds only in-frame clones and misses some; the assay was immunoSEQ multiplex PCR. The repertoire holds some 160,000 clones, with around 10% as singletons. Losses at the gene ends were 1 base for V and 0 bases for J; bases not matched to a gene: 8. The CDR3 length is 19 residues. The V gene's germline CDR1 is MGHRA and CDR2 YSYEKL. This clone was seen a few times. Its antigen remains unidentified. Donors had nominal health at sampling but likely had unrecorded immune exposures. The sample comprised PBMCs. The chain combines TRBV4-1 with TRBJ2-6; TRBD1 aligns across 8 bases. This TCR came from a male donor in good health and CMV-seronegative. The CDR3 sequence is CASSQGIGQGNSGANVLTF. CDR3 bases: TGCGCCAGCAGCCAAGGGATCGGACAGGGCAACTCTGGGGCCAACGTCCTGACTTTC.